This TCR beta chain was captured by sequencing in a study of persistence of HIV-infected CD4 T cells (TCRdb year 2020). For context, the study as a whole: The study isolated CMV- and HIV-1 Gag-responding CD4+ T cells from ART-treated individuals to examine antigen-driven clonal expansion of HIV-1-infected cells. For the TCR cluster analysis across participants, 8 participants were included for CMV and about 7 participants for Gag. The median time the participants had spent on suppressive ART was 7 to 9 years. Apart from a couple of participants who underwent leukapheresis at a single time point, peripheral blood samples of up to 180 mL were collected from participants at multiple time points. The clonality of all cells in each sorted population was measured by TCRbeta sequencing, and the clonality of infected cells was measured by proviral sequencing. Overall results and qualifications from the work: TCRbeta richness in CMV- and Gag-responding cells was significantly lower than in anti-CD3/anti-CD28-responding cells; CMV-responding cells had higher oligoclonality than CD3/CD28-stimulated and Gag-responding cells. Antigen-responding cells were enriched for degenerate expanded CDR3beta sequences, which suggests convergent selection of CD4+ responses to CMV and Gag. Because the TCR analyses were done in bulk, restricting them to just the rare CMV-responding cells that actually carried HIV-1 proviruses was not possible. Only a small number of individuals took part in the study, and only a limited range of antigens was tested. TCR oligoclonality correlated with proviral oligoclonality within the same sorted populations.

Interpreted using the paper, the treatment or condition label stands for: suppressive antiretroviral therapy. Lysates of CMV-infected fibroblasts were used at around 10 ug/mL for cell stimulation. Nonresponding CD40L-negative CD69-negative CD45RO-high memory CD4+ T cells were sorted as memory populations depleted of antigen-responding cells. Participants were HIV-1-infected adults who started suppressive ART during chronic infection. For at least 4 years, the participants' plasma HIV-1 RNA had been undetectable, below 50 copies/mL. To be included, a participant needed positive CMV serology and a CD4+ T cell count above 400 cells/uL. Before stimulation, PBMCs were isolated using density centrifugation and then depleted of CD8+ T cells. For about 17 hours, the CD8-depleted PBMCs were stimulated with anti-CD28/CD49d costimulation, a CD40-blocking antibody, and enfuvirtide to prevent new infections. Sorting was done on either a Beckman Coulter MoFlo Legacy or an XDP sorter, and propidium iodide was used to exclude dead cells. The QIAamp DNA Mini Kit was used for genomic DNA extraction from samples above one million cells, and the Quick-DNA Microprep Kit was used otherwise.

This clone appeared once. There is no known antigen for this receptor. No per-base quality is available; no much larger clone lies one base away. The immunoSEQ hsTCRB assay version 4 in survey mode was used to sequence TCRbeta repertoires from genomic DNA. Genomic DNA was diluted to 7.5 to 10 ng/uL, and up to 1 ug per sample was used for TCRbeta sequencing. Concerning the study's data processing: ImmunoSeq Analyzer 3.0 was used for analysis of TCRbeta data, and diversity was computed on productive nucleotide rearrangements. The improved Chao index was used to estimate lower-bound TCR diversity, and the Gini coefficient was used to estimate clonality using the Immunarch R package. Different nucleotide rearrangements encoding the same CDR3beta amino acid sequence were treated as distinct clonotypes. Differential abundance analysis found TCRbeta sequences that were significantly enriched in antigen-responding cells compared with anti-CD3/anti-CD28-activated cells. TCRs were clustered by predicted peptide-MHC specificity with GLIPH2, both within individual participants and across merged participant data sets. TCRdb took this table from immuneACCESS and kept in-frame rearrangements with V and J called. Such tables lack part of the clones; where checked against another copy, unresolved V genes explain under half of the gap, and the rest is unexplained. Clonal size and the V and J genes are those of that table, whereas D and trimming came from the DNA. Counted in this sample were about 48,000 clones; about 80% of them appeared once. Of the sample, 3% falls within the top ten clones.

The TCR was taken from an adult man with HIV who was CMV-seropositive. The sequencing used CD4+ T cells sorted from PBMCs after roughly 18-hour stimulation, collected from a patient who received antiretroviral therapy. Interpreted using the paper, the cell subset or site label stands for: CD40L-CD69- CD45RO-high memory CD4 T cells not responding to CMV lysate.

The nucleotide sequence reads as follows: TGTGCCAGCAGTTACGGGTCTGGGGGCAATCAGCCCCAGCATTTT. Protein translation: CASSYGSGGNQPQHF. This sequence uses TRBV6-5 and TRBJ1-5, with the D segment identity uncertain. The V end loses 2 bases and the J end loses 2 bases, and a stretch of 10 bases separates them. Sequences MNHEY (CDR1) and SVGAGI (CDR2) are obtained from the germline V gene. The CDR3, from cysteine to phenylalanine, totals 15 residues. This entry keeps only the CDR3 DNA: 45 bases, framed from base 1.